This TCR beta chain appears in the sequencing data of a study of T cells in Graves' hyperthyroidism and ophthalmopathy. Study-level results: Ophthalmopathy onset followed model prediction by a median around six months.

TCR beta CDR3 sequences were amplified from RNA transcripts. A set of HTBI primers served as the primers for a first-round RT-PCR of the TCR CDR3. TCRdb reanalysed the multiplex PCR reads using MiXCR and keeps one entry per CDR3 protein. The repertoire holds 240,000 or so distinct CDR3 sequences, with 16% as singletons. There are many counts of this clonotype. Antigen: not known. Exclusions: uncontrolled infection, other autoimmune disease, pregnancy, lactation. CDR3 length: 17 residues. In germline, CDR1 is MDHEN, CDR2 SYDVKM. Trimming shortened V by 5 bases and J by 8 bases, and 24 bases separated the two germline ends.

The specimen was blood. J is TRBJ1-4 and V is TRBV28, with TRBD1 as a possible D gene (6 bases). This clonotype originated in a young woman with Graves' ophthalmopathy. CDR3: CASSPLRFRGRGEKLFF. CDR3 nucleotide sequence: TGTGCCAGCAGTCCCCTGAGGTTTCGGGGGCGCGGGGAAAAACTGTTTTTT.